The 3 T cell receptor beta chains below were found in one sample sequenced in a study of blood T cell repertoires in COVID-19. Method: immunoSEQ multiplex PCR; TCRdb's copy keeps in-frame clones and lacks some. The sample carries over 150,000 clones, roughly 84% recorded once. Sequences were obtained from peripheral blood. Receptor source: a man of 80 years or more with COVID-19, enrolled during active disease.

This clone was counted once. The chain has TRBV29-1 and TRBJ2-3, with TRBD1 matching 8 bases. This CDR3 region has 13 residues. V was pared by 8 bases and J by 6 bases, with 10 bases of the junction left unmatched. Germline values: CDR1 SQVTM, CDR2 ANQGSEA. This CDR3 reads CSTESTGGDTQYF. CDR3 nucleotides: TGCAGCACCGAATCAACAGGGGGGGATACGCAGTATTTT.

The chain joins TRBV7-8 to TRBJ2-6; no clear D gene. There are 15 residues in the CDR3. Germline V gene lookup returns CDR1 SGHVS and CDR2 FQNEAQ. The germline V and J ends were trimmed by 2 bases and 3 bases, with 8 bases remaining between them. The DNA of the CDR3 is TGTGCCAGCAGCTTAAACGAGAATGGGGCCAACGTCCTGACTTTC. It codes for CASSLNENGANVLTF.

This chain connects TRBV10-2 to TRBJ2-1; 11 bases are shared with TRBD2. Germline V gene data show CDR1 as WSHSY and CDR2 as SAAADI. The CDR3 sequence is 15 residues long. J gave up 7 bases and V 8 bases, and 10 bases lay outside the gene matches. The CDR3 nucleotides are TGCGCCAGCGAGGTAGCGGGGGGGTTTAGGAATGAGCAGTTCTTC. Protein sequence: CASEVAGGFRNEQFF.